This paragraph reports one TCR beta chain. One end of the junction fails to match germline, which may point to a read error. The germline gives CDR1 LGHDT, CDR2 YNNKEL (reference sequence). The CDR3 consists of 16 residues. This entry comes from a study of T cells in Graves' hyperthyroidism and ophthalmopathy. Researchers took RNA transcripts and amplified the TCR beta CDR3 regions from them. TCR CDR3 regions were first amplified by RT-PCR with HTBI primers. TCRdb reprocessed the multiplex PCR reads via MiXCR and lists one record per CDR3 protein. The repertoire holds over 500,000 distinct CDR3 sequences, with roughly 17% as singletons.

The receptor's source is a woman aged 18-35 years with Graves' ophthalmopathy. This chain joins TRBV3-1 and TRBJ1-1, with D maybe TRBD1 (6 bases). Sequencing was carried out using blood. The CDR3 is CASRQETGTQGTEAFF. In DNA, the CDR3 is TGTGCCAGCCGCCAAGAAACGGGCACTCAGGGGACTGAAGCTTTCTTT. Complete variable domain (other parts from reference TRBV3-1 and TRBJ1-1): DTAVSQTPKYLVTQMGNDKSIKCEQNLGHDTMYWYKQDSKKFLKIMFSYNNKELIINETVPNRFSPKSPDKAHLNLHINSLELGDSAVYFCASRQETGTQGTEAFFGQGTRLTVV.